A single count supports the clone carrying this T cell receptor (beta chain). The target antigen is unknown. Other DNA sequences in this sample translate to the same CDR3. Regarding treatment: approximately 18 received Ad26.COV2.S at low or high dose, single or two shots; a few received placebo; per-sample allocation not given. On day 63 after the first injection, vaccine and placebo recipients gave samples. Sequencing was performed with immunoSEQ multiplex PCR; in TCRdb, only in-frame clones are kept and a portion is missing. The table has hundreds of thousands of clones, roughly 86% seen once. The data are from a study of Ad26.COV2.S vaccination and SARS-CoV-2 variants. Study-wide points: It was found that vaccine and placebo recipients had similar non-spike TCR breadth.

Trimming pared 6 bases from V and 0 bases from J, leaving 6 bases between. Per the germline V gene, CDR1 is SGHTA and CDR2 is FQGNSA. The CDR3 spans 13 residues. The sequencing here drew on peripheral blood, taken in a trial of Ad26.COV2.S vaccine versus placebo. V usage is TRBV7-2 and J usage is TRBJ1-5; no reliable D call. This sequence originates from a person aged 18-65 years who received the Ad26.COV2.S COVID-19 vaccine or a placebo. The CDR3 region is CASSLDSNQPQHF. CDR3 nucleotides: TGTGCCAGCAGTCTAGATAGCAATCAGCCCCAGCATTTT.